This TCR beta chain was recovered during a study of blood T cell repertoires in COVID-19 (dated by TCRdb to about 2020). Some background on the complete study: Samples covering the acute and convalescent phases of COVID-19 were provided by collaborators in the United States, Italy and Spain. The prospective study material was composed of cDNA or gDNA derived from T cells, B-cell-depleted T cells, or PBMCs. Deeply sampled blood TCRbeta repertoires from subjects exposed to, actively infected with, or recovered from COVID-19 were included in the dataset. The repertoires were released in a freely available public database intended as a resource for research on the immune response to SARS-CoV-2. The samples were drawn from the first 160 participants of the ongoing ImmuneRACE study and from some 1,300 subjects provided by 6 global collaborators. The sample metadata nearly always contained a de-identified subject ID, COVID-19 status, age in years and sex. Where available, HLA class I and class II types were obtained from metadata supplied by the sample provider rather than from assay-based typing.

As to this clone: The antigen this receptor binds is unknown. Base qualities are not at hand, and no much larger clone is one base apart.

The immunoSEQ Assay, a bias-controlled multiplex PCR, was used to amplify TCRbeta CDR3 regions from genomic DNA. Regarding the original processing steps: The number of nucleated cells in each sample was estimated from the amplification of reference gene primers within the assay. To quantify the absolute abundance of each unique TCRbeta CDR3 rearrangement, sequence reads were collapsed and filtered. Productive Simpson clonality was computed per sample as the square root of Simpson's diversity index over productive rearrangements. In TCRdb, the immuneACCESS table is reduced to in-frame sequences with V and J assigned. These tables do not hold every clone; where another copy was compared, an unresolved V gene accounts for under half, and the others remain unexplained. For V, J and clone size, that table is used; D and trimming come from the DNA. The sample table records about 200,000 clones; around 92% of these occur just once. 3.5% to 4% of the sample is taken by the ten largest.

Participants in the prospective study were aged roughly 18 to 89 years, lived in under 30 United States geographic areas, and enrolled through a virtual design. Cohort assignment in the prospective study relied on participant-reported clinical history from a screening survey and a study questionnaire. In the prospective study, whole blood, serum and a nasopharyngeal or oropharyngeal swab were collected from each participant by mobile phlebotomists. Over a 2-month period, participants in the prospective study had the option of providing additional blood draws and questionnaires. Prospective study blood samples were shipped either frozen or at room temperature before DNA extraction. General findings and caveats noted by the study authors: The amount of clinical and demographic metadata varied by source and participant and was provided uncurated.

V loses 5 bases, J loses 6 bases, and the germline ends lie 14 bases apart. The germline V gene (reference sequence) sets CDR1 to MNHEY and CDR2 to SMNVEV. The CDR3 runs 15 amino acids, cysteine and phenylalanine included. The read is trimmed to its CDR3 DNA, 45 bases read in frame from base 1. The sample taken for sequencing was PBMCs or T cells enriched from blood (not recorded which). This sequence was found in a woman aged 30 to 39 with acute COVID-19. The sequence joins TRBV27 to TRBJ1-6; no confident D gene assignment can be made. The sequenced DNA is TGTGCCAGCAGTCAAGCCCGGAGAGCTAATTCACCCCTCCACTTT. The resulting protein is CASSQARRANSPLHF.